This T cell receptor (beta chain) was documented in a study of cytomegalovirus exposure and HLA in healthy donors. Study-wide context: The use of the same platform for the 90 to 150 validation repertoires and the approximately 730 first-cohort repertoires was reported by a later analysis.

Broader study findings: Most TCR sequences were seen very rarely across donors, but some public TCRs occurred in many. A list of more than 150 TCR beta chains associated with cytomegalovirus was given.

The donors were part of the validation cohort of 120 subjects. That cohort was separate from the first cohort, which comprised under 700 subjects. With V trimmed by 2 bases and J by 5 bases, 5 bases remained unmatched. This CDR3 region has 14 residues. Per germline, CDR1 LNHDA and CDR2 SQIVND (reference sequence). TCRdb's copy holds only in-frame clones and misses some; the assay was immunoSEQ multiplex PCR. The table includes 150,000 to 200,000 clones, 86% detected once. For this clone: Antigen unknown.

Specimen: PBMCs. This clonotype originated in a woman between 25 and 40 years old in good health and CMV-seronegative. The rearrangement links TRBV19 to TRBJ1-1; 7 nucleotides match TRBD1. CDR3 nucleotide sequence: TGTGCCAGTAGTATACAGGGGGGAAGGACTGAAGCTTTCTTT. Its protein is CASSIQGGRTEAFF.